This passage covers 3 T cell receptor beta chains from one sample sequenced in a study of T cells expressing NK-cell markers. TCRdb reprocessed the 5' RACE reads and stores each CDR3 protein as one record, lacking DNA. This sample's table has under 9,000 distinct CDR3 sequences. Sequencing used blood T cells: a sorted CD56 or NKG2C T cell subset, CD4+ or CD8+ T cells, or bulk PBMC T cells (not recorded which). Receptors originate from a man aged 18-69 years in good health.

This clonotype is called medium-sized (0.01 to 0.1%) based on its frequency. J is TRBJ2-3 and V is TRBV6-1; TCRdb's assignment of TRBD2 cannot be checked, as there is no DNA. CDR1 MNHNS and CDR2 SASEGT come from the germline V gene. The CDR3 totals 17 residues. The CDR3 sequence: CASGGLAGADTTDTQYF.

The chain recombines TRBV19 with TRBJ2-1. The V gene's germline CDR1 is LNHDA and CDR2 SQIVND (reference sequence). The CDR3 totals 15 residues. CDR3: CASSLRWVTYNEQFF.

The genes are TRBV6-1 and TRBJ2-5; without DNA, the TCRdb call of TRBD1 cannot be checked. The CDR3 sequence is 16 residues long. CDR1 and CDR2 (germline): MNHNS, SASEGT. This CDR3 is CASLPGVNTYQETQYF.